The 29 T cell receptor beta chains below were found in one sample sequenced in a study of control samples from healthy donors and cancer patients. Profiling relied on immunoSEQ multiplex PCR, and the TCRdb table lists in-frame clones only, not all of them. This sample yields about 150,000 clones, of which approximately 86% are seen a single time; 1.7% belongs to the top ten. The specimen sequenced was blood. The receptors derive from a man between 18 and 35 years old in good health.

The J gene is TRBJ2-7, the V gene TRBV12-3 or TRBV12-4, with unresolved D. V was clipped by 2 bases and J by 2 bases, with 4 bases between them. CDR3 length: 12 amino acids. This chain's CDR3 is CASSLIPYEQYF. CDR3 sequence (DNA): TGTGCCAGCAGTTTAATACCCTACGAGCAGTACTTC.

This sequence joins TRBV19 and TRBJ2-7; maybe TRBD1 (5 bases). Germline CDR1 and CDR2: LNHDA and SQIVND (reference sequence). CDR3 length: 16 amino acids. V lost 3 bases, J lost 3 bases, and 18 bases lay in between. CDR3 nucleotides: TGTGCCAGTAGTATCTACCCGACAGAAGAAGGCTACGAGCAGTACTTC. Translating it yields CASSIYPTEEGYEQYF.

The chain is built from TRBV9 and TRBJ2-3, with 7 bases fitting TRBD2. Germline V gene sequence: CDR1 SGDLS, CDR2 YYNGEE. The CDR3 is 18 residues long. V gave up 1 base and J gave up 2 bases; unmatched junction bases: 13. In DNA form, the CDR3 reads TGTGCCAGCAGCGTAAATCGGTTGGGGGGGACTAACACAGATACGCAGTATTTT. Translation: CASSVNRLGGTNTDTQYF.

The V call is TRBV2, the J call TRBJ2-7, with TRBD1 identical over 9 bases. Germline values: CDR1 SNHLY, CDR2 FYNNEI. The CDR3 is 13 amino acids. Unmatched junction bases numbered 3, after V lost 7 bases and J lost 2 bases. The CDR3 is CASTRQGAYEQYF. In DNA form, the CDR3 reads TGTGCCAGCACCCGACAGGGGGCCTACGAGCAGTACTTC.

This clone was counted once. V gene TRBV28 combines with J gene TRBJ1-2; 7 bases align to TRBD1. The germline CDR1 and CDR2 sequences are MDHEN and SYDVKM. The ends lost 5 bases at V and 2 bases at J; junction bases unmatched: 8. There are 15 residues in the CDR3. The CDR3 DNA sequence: TGTGCCAGCAGTCCCCCCGGGACAGAGAACTATGGCTACACCTTC. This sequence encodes CASSPPGTENYGYTF.

The DNA of the CDR3 is TGTGCCAGTAGTCCCGCGGGACAGGTGATCTACGAGCAGTACTTC. Translated: CASSPAGQVIYEQYF. The chain combines TRBV19 with TRBJ2-7; 8 bases match TRBD1. This CDR3 comprises 15 residues. Germline V lookup: CDR1 LNHDA, CDR2 SQIVND (reference sequence). With V trimmed by 5 bases and J by 3 bases, 9 bases remained unmatched.

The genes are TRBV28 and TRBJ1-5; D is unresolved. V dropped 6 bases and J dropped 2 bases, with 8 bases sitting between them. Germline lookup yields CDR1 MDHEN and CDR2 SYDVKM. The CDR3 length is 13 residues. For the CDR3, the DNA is TGTGCCAGCAGCGATTGGGGCAATCAGCCCCAGCATTTT. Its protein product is CASSDWGNQPQHF.

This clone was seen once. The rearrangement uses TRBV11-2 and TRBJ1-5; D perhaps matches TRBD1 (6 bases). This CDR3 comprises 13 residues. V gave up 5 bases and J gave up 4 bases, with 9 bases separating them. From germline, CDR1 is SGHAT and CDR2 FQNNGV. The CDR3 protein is CASSVQGNQPQHF. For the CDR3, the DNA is TGTGCCAGCAGCGTCCAGGGGAATCAGCCCCAGCATTTT.

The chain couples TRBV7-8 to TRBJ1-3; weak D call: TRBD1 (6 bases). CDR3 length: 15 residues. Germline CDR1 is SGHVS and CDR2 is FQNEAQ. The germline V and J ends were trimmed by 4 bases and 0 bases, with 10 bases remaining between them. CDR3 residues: CASSWTAFSGNTIYF. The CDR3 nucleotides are TGTGCCAGCAGCTGGACAGCGTTCTCTGGAAACACCATATATTTT.

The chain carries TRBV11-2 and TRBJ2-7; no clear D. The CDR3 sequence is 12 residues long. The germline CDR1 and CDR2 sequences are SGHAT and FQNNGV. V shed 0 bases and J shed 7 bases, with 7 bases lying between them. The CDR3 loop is CASSLDLPEQYF. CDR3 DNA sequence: TGTGCCAGCAGCTTAGATCTCCCGGAGCAGTACTTC.

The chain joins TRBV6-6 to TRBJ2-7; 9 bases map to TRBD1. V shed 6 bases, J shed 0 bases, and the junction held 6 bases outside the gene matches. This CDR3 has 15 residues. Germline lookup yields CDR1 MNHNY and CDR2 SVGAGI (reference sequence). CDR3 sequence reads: CASSPGGQGSYEQYF. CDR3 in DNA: TGTGCCAGCAGCCCAGGGGGACAGGGCTCCTACGAGCAGTACTTC.

The DNA of the CDR3 is TGTGCCAGCAGCCTGGGAGCCCGGTTCAAGGAGCAGTACTTC. Encoded protein: CASSLGARFKEQYF. The chain combines TRBV27 with TRBJ2-7, with D tentatively TRBD2 (5 bases). Trimming stripped 6 bases from V and 7 bases from J, with 19 bases between. Germline V gene data show CDR1 as MNHEY and CDR2 as SMNVEV (reference sequence). The CDR3 extends over 14 amino acids.

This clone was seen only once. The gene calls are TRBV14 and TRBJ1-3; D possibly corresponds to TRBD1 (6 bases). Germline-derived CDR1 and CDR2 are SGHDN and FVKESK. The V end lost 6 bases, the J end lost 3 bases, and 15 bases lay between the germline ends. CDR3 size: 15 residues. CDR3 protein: CASSVGRGVGNTIYF. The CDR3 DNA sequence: TGTGCCAGCAGTGTCGGCAGGGGAGTTGGAAACACCATATATTTT.

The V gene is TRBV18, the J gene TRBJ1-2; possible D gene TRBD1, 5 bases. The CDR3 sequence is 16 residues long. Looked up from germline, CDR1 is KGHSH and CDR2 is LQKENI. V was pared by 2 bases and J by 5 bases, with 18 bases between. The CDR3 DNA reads TGTGCCAGCTCACCAACGACAGATCAACCCATATATGGCTACACCTTC. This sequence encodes CASSPTTDQPIYGYTF.

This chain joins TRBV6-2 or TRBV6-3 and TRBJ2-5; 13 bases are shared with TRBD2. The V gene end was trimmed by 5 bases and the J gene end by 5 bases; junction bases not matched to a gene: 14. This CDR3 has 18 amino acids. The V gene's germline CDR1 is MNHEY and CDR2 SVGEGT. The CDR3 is CASSPPSALAGGPETQYF. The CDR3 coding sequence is TGTGCCAGCAGTCCCCCCTCGGCACTAGCGGGGGGGCCGGAGACCCAGTACTTC.

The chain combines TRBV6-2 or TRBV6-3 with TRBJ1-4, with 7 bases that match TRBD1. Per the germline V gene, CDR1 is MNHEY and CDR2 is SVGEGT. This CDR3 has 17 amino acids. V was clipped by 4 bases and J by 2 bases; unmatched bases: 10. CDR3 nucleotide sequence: TGTGCCAGCAGTTGGGACAGAACGAGGAGTACTAATGAAAAACTGTTTTTT. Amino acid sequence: CASSWDRTRSTNEKLFF.

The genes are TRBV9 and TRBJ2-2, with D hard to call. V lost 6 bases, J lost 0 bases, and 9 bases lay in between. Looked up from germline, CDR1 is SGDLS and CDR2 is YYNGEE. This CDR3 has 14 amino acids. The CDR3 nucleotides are TGTGCCAGCAACCCAGGTGCGAACACCGGGGAGCTGTTTTTT. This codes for CASNPGANTGELFF. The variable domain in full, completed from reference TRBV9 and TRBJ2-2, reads DSGVTQTPKHLITATGQRVTLRCSPRSGDLSVYWYQQSLDQGLQFLIQYYNGEERAKGNILERFSAQQFPDLHSELNLSSLELGDSALYFCASNPGANTGELFFGEGSRLTVL.

The DNA of the CDR3 is TGTGCCAGCAGTGAAAACCCTTCCGAAAAACTGTTTTTT. Translation: CASSENPSEKLFF. This chain links TRBV6-1 with TRBJ1-4; the D is unclear. V lost 2 bases and J lost 8, with 9 bases in between. Germline values: CDR1 MNHNS, CDR2 SASEGT. The CDR3 runs to 13 residues.

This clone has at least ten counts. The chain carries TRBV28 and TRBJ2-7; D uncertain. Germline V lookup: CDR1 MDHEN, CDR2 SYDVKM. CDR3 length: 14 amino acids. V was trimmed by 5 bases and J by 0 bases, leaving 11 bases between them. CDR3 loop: CASSPDEISYEQYF. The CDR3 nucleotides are TGTGCCAGCAGTCCGGACGAAATCTCCTACGAGCAGTACTTC. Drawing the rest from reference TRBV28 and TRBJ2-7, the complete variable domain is DVKVTQSSRYLVKRTGEKVFLECVQDMDHENMFWYRQDPGLGLRLIYFSYDVKMKEKGDIPEGYSVSREKKERFSLILESASTNQTSMYLCASSPDEISYEQYFGPGTRLTVT.

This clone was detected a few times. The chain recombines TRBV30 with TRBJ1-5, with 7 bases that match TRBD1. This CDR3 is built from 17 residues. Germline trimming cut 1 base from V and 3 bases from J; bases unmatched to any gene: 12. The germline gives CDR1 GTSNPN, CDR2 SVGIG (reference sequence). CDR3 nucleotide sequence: TGTGCCTGGAGTGACGGGACAGTACAAGATTTCAATCAGCCCCAGCATTTT. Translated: CAWSDGTVQDFNQPQHF.

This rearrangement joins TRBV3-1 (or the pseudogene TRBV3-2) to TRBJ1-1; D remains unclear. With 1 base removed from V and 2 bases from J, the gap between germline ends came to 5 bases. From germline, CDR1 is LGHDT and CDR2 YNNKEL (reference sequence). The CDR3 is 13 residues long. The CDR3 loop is CASSQVDNTEAFF. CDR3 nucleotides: TGTGCCAGCAGCCAAGTGGATAACACTGAAGCTTTCTTT.

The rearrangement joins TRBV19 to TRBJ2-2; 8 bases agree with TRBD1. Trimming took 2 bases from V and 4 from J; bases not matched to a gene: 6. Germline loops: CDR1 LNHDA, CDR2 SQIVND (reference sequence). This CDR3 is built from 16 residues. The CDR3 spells CASSIMTGEGTGELFF. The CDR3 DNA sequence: TGTGCCAGTAGTATAATGACAGGGGAAGGCACCGGGGAGCTGTTTTTT.

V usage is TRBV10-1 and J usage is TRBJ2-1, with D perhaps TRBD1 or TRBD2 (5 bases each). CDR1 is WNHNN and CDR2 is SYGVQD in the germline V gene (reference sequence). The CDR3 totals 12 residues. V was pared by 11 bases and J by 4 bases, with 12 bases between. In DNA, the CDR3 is TGCGCCCGCCGGGACCGGTACAATGAGCAGTTCTTC. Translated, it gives CARRDRYNEQFF.

The CDR3 nucleotides read TGTGCCAGCAGCCCGGTACGGGCTGAAGCTTTCTTT. Encoded protein: CASSPVRAEAFF. V is TRBV7-2 and J is TRBJ1-1; D unclear. Germline V lookup: CDR1 SGHTA, CDR2 FQGNSA. With 5 bases removed from V and 6 bases from J, the gap between germline ends came to 10 bases. CDR3 length: 12 residues.

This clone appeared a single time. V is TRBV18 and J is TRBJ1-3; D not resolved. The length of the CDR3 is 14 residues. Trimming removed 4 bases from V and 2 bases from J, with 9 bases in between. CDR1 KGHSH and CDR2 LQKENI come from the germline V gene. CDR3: CASSQQKAGNTIYF. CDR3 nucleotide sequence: TGTGCCAGCTCACAACAGAAGGCTGGAAACACCATATATTTT.

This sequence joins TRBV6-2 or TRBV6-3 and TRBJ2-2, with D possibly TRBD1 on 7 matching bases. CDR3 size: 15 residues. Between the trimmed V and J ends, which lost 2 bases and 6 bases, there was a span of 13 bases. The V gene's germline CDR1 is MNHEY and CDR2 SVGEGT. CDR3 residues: CASSYAGTVAGELFF. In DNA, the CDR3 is TGTGCCAGCAGTTACGCGGGGACAGTGGCCGGGGAGCTGTTTTTT.

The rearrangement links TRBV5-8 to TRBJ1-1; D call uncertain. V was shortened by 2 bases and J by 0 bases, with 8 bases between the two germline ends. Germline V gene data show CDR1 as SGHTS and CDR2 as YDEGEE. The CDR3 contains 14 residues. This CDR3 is CASSFRNMNTEAFF. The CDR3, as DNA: TGTGCCAGCAGCTTCAGGAACATGAACACTGAAGCTTTCTTT.

In DNA, the CDR3 is TGTGCCAGCAGTTCAAAGGGGGTCAGCTCCTACGAGCAGTACTTC. Translating gives CASSSKGVSSYEQYF. V is TRBV27 and J is TRBJ2-7, with a weak D call TRBD1 (6 bases). Between the trimmed V and J ends, which lost 4 bases and 0 bases, there was a span of 13 bases. Germline lookup yields CDR1 MNHEY and CDR2 SMNVEV (reference sequence). The CDR3 spans 15 residues.

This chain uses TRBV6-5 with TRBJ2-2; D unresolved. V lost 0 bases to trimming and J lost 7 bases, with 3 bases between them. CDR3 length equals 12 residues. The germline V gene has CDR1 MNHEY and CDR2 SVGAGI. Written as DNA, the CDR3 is TGTGCCAGCAGTTACTCGATCGGGGAGCTGTTTTTT. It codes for CASSYSIGELFF.